These 17 T cell receptor beta chains were sequenced from one sample in a study of spatial heterogeneity in lung cancer (dated by TCRdb to the late 2010s). According to the study, the label for this sample's time point signals: sample taken at primary tumor resection. TCR sequencing used whole RNA extracted from tumor and nontumor lung tissue, or from cryopreserved PBMC samples, without cell sorting. The protocol used for the library was 5' RACE. The sample was run on a NextSeq 500. TCRdb trimmed the raw reads at Q25, called clones with MiXCR and kept productive beta chains. Duplicate CDR3 protein sequences are folded into a single record with the most common DNA and genes. Across this sample there are approximately 12,000 distinct CDR3 sequences, with 5% to 5.5% seen only once. The top ten clones comprise roughly two fifths of the sample. Sample: lung tumor tissue, taken at surgery. Every receptor here comes from a human donor with early-stage non-small cell lung cancer.

This clonotype was seen repeatedly, ten times or more. This beta chain was picked up by a library intended for alpha chains and is off target, so its count carries little meaning. The rearrangement joins TRBV19 to TRBJ1-2; D may be TRBD1 (5 bases). Germline CDR1 LNHDA, CDR2 SQIVND (reference sequence). This CDR3 is 14 amino acids long. Trimming removed 3 bases at V and 4 bases at J, with 12 bases between. The CDR3 sequence is CASSMVGTVYGYTF. CDR3 nucleotides: TGTGCCAGTAGTATGGTTGGGACGGTCTATGGCTACACCTTC.

This clonotype was detected ten times or more. Found in a library prepared for alpha chains, this beta chain is an off-target read, and its abundance has little meaning. J is TRBJ1-1 and V is TRBV12-3 or TRBV12-4; no clear D gene. This CDR3 comprises 14 residues. Between the trimmed V and J ends, which lost 11 bases and 4 bases, there was a span of 20 bases. DNA of the CDR3: TGTGCCTCATTTGGAAGACGACGGGGCACTGAAGCTTTCTTT. Amino acid sequence: CASFGRRRGTEAFF.

This clonotype has at least ten counts. A library prepared for alpha chains yielded this beta chain as an off-target read; its size is of little meaning. The chain uses TRBV6-6 and TRBJ1-1; 8 bases map to TRBD1. The germline V gene has CDR1 MNHNY and CDR2 SVGAGI (reference sequence). This CDR3 contains 15 residues. Germline trimming cut 5 bases from V and 4 bases from J; bases unmatched to any gene: 9. The CDR3 region is CASSAQGVVITEAFF. In nucleotides, the CDR3 is TGTGCCAGCAGTGCACAGGGGGTGGTAATCACTGAAGCTTTCTTT.

This clonotype was detected many times. The library was designed around alpha chains, so this beta chain is a stray read whose abundance carries little weight. The chain uses TRBV7-3 and TRBJ2-2, with no clear D. The germline V and J ends were trimmed by 5 bases and 4 bases, with 8 bases remaining between them. Per germline, CDR1 SGHTA and CDR2 FQGTGA. The length of the CDR3 is 13 residues. The CDR3 here is CASSPDPTGELFF. CDR3 DNA sequence: TGTGCCAGCAGCCCCGACCCCACCGGGGAGCTGTTTTTT.

A remark on this clonotype: This beta chain represents an off-target read in a library built for alpha chains; its size is of limited meaning. V and J are TRBV6-5 and TRBJ1-1, with D possibly TRBD1 on 5 matching bases. The CDR3 length is 14 residues. Germline values: CDR1 MNHEY, CDR2 SVGAGI. The V end lost 6 bases, the J end lost 8 bases, and 19 bases lay between the germline ends. DNA for the CDR3: TGTGCCAGCAGCCGGGACTTTTCTTTGGCAGAAGCTTTCTTT. It is translated as CASSRDFSLAEAFF.

This clonotype was recorded many times. This beta chain is an unintended read in a library built for alpha chains; its size means little. This chain links TRBV20-1 with TRBJ1-1, with D possibly TRBD1 on 6 matching bases. Deletions cut 4 bases from V and 4 bases from J, with 19 bases between. CDR3 size: 15 residues. Germline values: CDR1 DFQATT, CDR2 SNEGSKA (reference sequence). For the CDR3, the DNA is TGCAGTGCTATCCCCGGCACAGGGTCGTTCACTGAAGCTTTCTTT. Its translation: CSAIPGTGSFTEAFF.

In this sample, this clonotype turned up many times. This beta chain turned up in a library designed for alpha chains; as an off-target read, its abundance says little. This chain uses TRBV7-6 with TRBJ2-3; 13 nucleotides match TRBD2. The CDR3 sequence is 16 residues long. Trimming took 5 bases from V and 2 from J; bases not matched to a gene: 4. The germline V gene has CDR1 SGHVS and CDR2 FNYEAQ. CDR3 in DNA: TGTGCCAGCAGCGGGGGGACTAGCGGGGACACAGATACGCAGTATTTT. This gives the protein CASSGGTSGDTDTQYF. Full variable domain (rest looked up from reference TRBV7-6 and TRBJ2-3): GAGVSQSPRYKVTKRGQDVALRCDPISGHVSLYWYRQALGQGPEFLTYFNYEAQQDKSGLPNDRFSAERPEGSISTLTIQRTEQRDSAMYRCASSGGTSGDTDTQYFGPGTRLTVL.

This clonotype occurred many times. Being off target in a library aimed at alpha chains, this beta chain has a size of little meaning. The chain links TRBV19 to TRBJ2-5; 7 bases are shared with TRBD1. CDR3 size: 16 residues. Germline V gene sequence: CDR1 LNHDA, CDR2 SQIVND (reference sequence). With V trimmed by 4 bases and J by 2 bases, 10 bases remained unmatched. The CDR3 protein is CASSSSTGQYQETQYF. CDR3 coding DNA: TGTGCCAGTAGTAGCTCTACGGGACAGTATCAAGAGACCCAGTACTTC.

This clonotype was picked up many times. Little can be read into the size of this beta chain, an off-target read in a library designed for alpha chains. V usage is TRBV2 and J usage is TRBJ1-5; TRBD1 might be the D (5 bases). Germline V CDR1 and CDR2: SNHLY, FYNNEI. Trimming took off 3 bases at V and 5 bases at J, with 14 bases between the two ends. This CDR3 contains 15 residues. Here the CDR3 DNA reads TGTGCCAGCAGTGAGCGGGACCCAAGGGATCAGCCCCAGCATTTT. This translates into CASSERDPRDQPQHF.

This clonotype was detected many times. Since it is a stray read in a library aimed at alpha chains, this beta chain has a size that is not meaningful. This chain uses TRBV28 with TRBJ2-6, with D perhaps TRBD1 (6 bases). The germline gives CDR1 MDHEN, CDR2 SYDVKM. V was shortened by 6 bases and J by 2 bases, with 14 bases between the two germline ends. The CDR3 contains 16 residues. The chain's CDR3 is CASRFIQGAGANVLTF. The CDR3 DNA is TGTGCCAGCAGATTCATACAGGGTGCTGGGGCCAACGTCCTGACTTTC.

This clonotype was seen only a few times. Within a library made for alpha chains, this beta chain is off target, and its count is uninformative. This chain uses TRBV6-1 with TRBJ1-1; the match to TRBD1 covers 8 bases. V shed 4 bases, J shed 11 bases, and the junction held 9 bases outside the gene matches. CDR3 size: 13 residues. Germline lookup yields CDR1 MNHNS and CDR2 SASEGT. The CDR3 coding sequence is TGTGCCAGCAGTGTCGGGGACAGGATTGGGGCTTTCTTT. It codes for CASSVGDRIGAFF.

This clonotype has only a few counts. This beta chain was picked up by a library intended for alpha chains and is off target, so its count carries little meaning. This chain joins TRBV7-2 and TRBJ2-4; the match to TRBD1 covers 7 bases. The CDR3 contains 17 residues. Germline loops: CDR1 SGHTA, CDR2 FQGNSA. V lost 4 bases to trimming and J lost 4 bases; unmatched junction nucleotides: 13. In DNA form, the CDR3 reads TGTGCCAGCAGCTGGACCGGGACAGCACACGGAAAAAACATTCAGTACTTC. Its translation is CASSWTGTAHGKNIQYF.

In its sample, this clonotype was seen many times. This beta chain turned up in a library designed for alpha chains; as an off-target read, its abundance says little. The rearrangement joins TRBV5-5 to TRBJ2-7, with 7 bases aligning to TRBD1. Germline CDR1 and CDR2: SGHKS and YYEKEE (reference sequence). The CDR3 contains 15 residues. V gave up 5 bases and J gave up 0 bases; unmatched junction bases: 8. This chain's CDR3 is CASSPMTGYSYEQYF. The CDR3 nucleotides are TGTGCCAGCAGTCCCATGACAGGGTACTCCTACGAGCAGTACTTC.

This clonotype occurred many times. For a library built for alpha chains, this beta chain is a stray read; little rests on its size. This chain connects TRBV6-1 to TRBJ2-7; D is ambiguous. The germline V gene encodes CDR1 MNHNS and CDR2 SASEGT. Deletions cut 7 bases from V and 5 bases from J, with 18 bases between. This CDR3 is 14 amino acids long. The CDR3, as DNA: TGTGCCAGCACCAGAATCCCTAATGGGGACGAGCAGTACGTC. This sequence encodes CASTRIPNGDEQYV.

Ten or more counts support this clonotype. This beta chain lies outside the target of a library built for alpha chains; its clone size means little. The CDR3 DNA follows: TGTGCCAGCAGCTTAAACGGTCGAACCGGGACGGGTCATTCACCCCTCCACTTT. Translating gives CASSLNGRTGTGHSPLHF. The chain carries TRBV7-3 and TRBJ1-6; D perhaps matches TRBD1 (5 bases). Trimming took 1 base from V and 8 from J, leaving 21 bases between them. The CDR3 extends over 18 amino acids. Germline V gene sequence: CDR1 SGHTA, CDR2 FQGTGA.

This clonotype was observed at least ten times. The library was built for alpha chains, so this beta chain is an off-target read and its size means little. V usage is TRBV28 and J usage is TRBJ1-5, with 9 bases aligning to TRBD1. Germline lookup yields CDR1 MDHEN and CDR2 SYDVKM. The CDR3 covers 14 residues. J was trimmed by 6 bases and V by 10 bases; bases with no gene match: 10. Written as DNA, the CDR3 is TGTGCCACCACTGGACAGGGGCACCCTCAGCCCCAGCATTTT. It encodes CATTGQGHPQPQHF.

This clonotype was seen ten or more times. This beta chain represents an off-target read in a library built for alpha chains; its size is of limited meaning. DNA of the CDR3: TGTGCCAGCGCCCCTCTCCGGGGTCTGAACACTGAAGCTTTCTTT. It translates to CASAPLRGLNTEAFF. V usage is TRBV5-6 and J usage is TRBJ1-1, with D hard to call. Trimming stripped 7 bases from V and 0 bases from J, with 16 bases between. There are 15 residues in the CDR3. Per germline, CDR1 SGHDT and CDR2 YYEEEE. Full variable domain (outside the CDR3, taken from reference TRBV5-6 and TRBJ1-1): DAGVTQSPTHLIKTRGQQVTLRCSPKSGHDTVSWYQQALGQGPQFIFQYYEEEERQRGNFPDRFSGHQFPNYSSELNVNALLLGDSALYLCASAPLRGLNTEAFFGQGTRLTVV.